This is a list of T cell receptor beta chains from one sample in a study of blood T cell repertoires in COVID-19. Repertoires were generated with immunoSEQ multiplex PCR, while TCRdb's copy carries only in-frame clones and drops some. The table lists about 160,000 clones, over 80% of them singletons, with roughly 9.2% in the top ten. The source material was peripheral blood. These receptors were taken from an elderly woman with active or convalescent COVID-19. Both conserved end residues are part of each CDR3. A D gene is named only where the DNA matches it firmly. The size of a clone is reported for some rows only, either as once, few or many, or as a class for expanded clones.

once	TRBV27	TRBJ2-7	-	TGTGCCAGCAGGGGGCTTGGGTTGTACGAGCAGTACTTC	CASRGLGLYEQYF
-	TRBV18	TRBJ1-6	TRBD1	TGTGCCAGCTCAGCAGGGACAGGGGGCGGTAATTCACCCCTCCACTTT	CASSAGTGGGNSPLHF
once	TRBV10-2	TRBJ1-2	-	TGCGCCAGCAGTGCAACAGTTGGCTATGGCTACACCTTC	CASSATVGYGYTF
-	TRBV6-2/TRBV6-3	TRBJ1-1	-	TGTGCCAGCAGCGGTTTCGACGGAGCGAACACTGAAGCTTTCTTT	CASSGFDGANTEAFF
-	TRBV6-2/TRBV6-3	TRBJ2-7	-	TGTGCCAGCAGCCCCCTCTTGACGACTCCTTACGAGCAGTACTTC	CASSPLLTTPYEQYF
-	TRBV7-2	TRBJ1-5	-	TGTGCCAGCAGCCCTTCTACAGGGATCAGTCAGCCCCAGCATTTT	CASSPSTGISQPQHF
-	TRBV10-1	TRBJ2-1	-	TGCGCCAGCAGTGAGACGACATTCAACAATGAGCAGTTCTTC	CASSETTFNNEQFF
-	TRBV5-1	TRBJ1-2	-	TGCGCCAGCAGCCTCACAGGGTCCTATGGCTACACCTTC	CASSLTGSYGYTF
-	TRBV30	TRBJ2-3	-	TGTGCCTGGAGTGTCGGGGAGGCAGATACGCAGTATTTT	CAWSVGEADTQYF
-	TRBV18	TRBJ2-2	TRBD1	TGTGCCAGCTCGCCAGGACAGGGGGGAACCGGGGAGCTGTTTTTT	CASSPGQGGTGELFF
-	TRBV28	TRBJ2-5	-	TGTGCCAGCAGTTTACCGGGGGAGACCCAGTACTTC	CASSLPGETQYF
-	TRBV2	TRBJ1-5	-	TGTGCCAGCACACAAACAAGTAGCAATCAGCCCCAGCATTTT	CASTQTSSNQPQHF
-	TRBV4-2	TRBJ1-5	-	TGTGCCAGCAGCCAAGATGGCGGACAGTTACATCAGCCCCAGCATTTT	CASSQDGGQLHQPQHF
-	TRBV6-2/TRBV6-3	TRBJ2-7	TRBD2	TGTGCCAGCAGTCCCCCTCCGATCACGGGGGGGTACGAGCAGTACTTC	CASSPPPITGGYEQYF
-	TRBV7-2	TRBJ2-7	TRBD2	TGTGCCAGCAGCTCCGGGACTAGCGCAATTCGGGTCGGCTACGAGCAGTACTTC	CASSSGTSAIRVGYEQYF
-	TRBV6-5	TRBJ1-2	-	TGTGCCAGCAGTAACACAGCCTATGGCTACACCTTC	CASSNTAYGYTF
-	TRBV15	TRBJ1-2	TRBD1	TGTGCCACCAGCAGAGGAGGGGACAGCGGCTACACCTTC	CATSRGGDSGYTF
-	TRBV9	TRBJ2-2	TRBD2	TGTGCCAGCAGCGTAGAGGGCGGGGGATTCGCGAACACCGGGGAGCTGTTTTTT	CASSVEGGGFANTGELFF
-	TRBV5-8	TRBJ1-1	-	TGTGCCAGCAGCTTGTATCAGGGTAGAGCTGAAGCTTTCTTT	CASSLYQGRAEAFF
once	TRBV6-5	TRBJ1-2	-	TGTGCCAGCAGTTACTCGGGGGGTAGTAGGGGTGGCTACACCTTC	CASSYSGGSRGGYTF
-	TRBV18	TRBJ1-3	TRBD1	TGTGCCAGCTCACCACGGCAGGGGGACTCTGGAAACACCATATATTTT	CASSPRQGDSGNTIYF
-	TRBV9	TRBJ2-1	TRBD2	TGTGCCAGCAGCTTTAGCGGGGAATCCTACAATGAGCAGTTCTTC	CASSFSGESYNEQFF
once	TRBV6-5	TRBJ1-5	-	TGTGCCACCTCCCGGGGTAGCAATCAGCCCCAGCATTTT	CATSRGSNQPQHF
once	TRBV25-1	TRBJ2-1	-	TGTGCCAGCAGTGATCTTTGGGCTCCGAGCTCCTACAATGAGCAGTTCTTC	CASSDLWAPSSYNEQFF
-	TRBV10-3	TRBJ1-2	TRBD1	TGTGCCATCAGGGGAACAGGGGCGGCCTATGGCTACACCTTC	CAIRGTGAAYGYTF
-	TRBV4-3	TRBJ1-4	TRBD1	TGCGCCAGCAGCCCCCGGGACAGGGATGAAAAACTGTTTTTT	CASSPRDRDEKLFF
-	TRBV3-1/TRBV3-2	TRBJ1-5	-	TGTGCCAGCAGCCAAGATCTAAGGGGTCAGCCCCAGCATTTT	CASSQDLRGQPQHF
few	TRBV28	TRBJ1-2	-	TGTGCCAGCAGCTCCGACGGGGTCTATGGCTACACCTTC	CASSSDGVYGYTF
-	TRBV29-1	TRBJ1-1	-	TGCAGCGTTGTTGGGGGGGCAGCAAAAGCTTTCTTT	CSVVGGAAKAFF
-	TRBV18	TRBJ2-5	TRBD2	TGTGCCAGCTCACCGGGGGGGGAGACCCAGTACTTC	CASSPGGETQYF
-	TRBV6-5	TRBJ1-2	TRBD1	TGTGCCAGCAGACAACCACAGCAGGGGGCGAGTGGCTACACCTTC	CASRQPQQGASGYTF
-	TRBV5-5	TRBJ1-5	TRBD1	TGTGCCAGCAGCCCTCAGGGGGAAGGGCCCCAGCATTTT	CASSPQGEGPQHF
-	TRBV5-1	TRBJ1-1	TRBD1	TGCGCCAGCAGCTTGGGGGACAGGGTTCCCCCGGACACTGAAGCTTTCTTT	CASSLGDRVPPDTEAFF
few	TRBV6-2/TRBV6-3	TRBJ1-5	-	TGTGCCAGCAGTTACGGGGGACAAGTCCTCAATCAGCCCCAGCATTTT	CASSYGGQVLNQPQHF